A single sample gave rise to the 17 T cell receptor beta chains below, sequenced in a study of shared clonotypes between healthy human individuals. This table comes from immunoSEQ multiplex PCR, and its TCRdb copy is limited to in-frame clones, with some not included. Here the sample spans a few million clones, 90% to 95% being singletons. The source material was naive CD4+ T cells sorted from blood. The subset denotes: CD45RA+ positively selected. The receptors were sampled from a man between 18 and 29 years old in good health.

CDR3 sequence reads: CASSPTTSGSSGEQFF. As DNA, the CDR3 is TGTGCCAGCAGTCCTACGACTAGCGGGAGTAGCGGTGAGCAGTTCTTC. This chain uses TRBV2 with TRBJ2-1, with 12 nucleotides matching TRBD2. Germline trimming cut 5 bases from V and 9 bases from J; bases unmatched to any gene: 11. Germline loops: CDR1 SNHLY, CDR2 FYNNEI. CDR3 size: 16 residues.

This clone was seen only once. The chain is built from TRBV27 and TRBJ2-7; 11 nucleotides line up with TRBD1. CDR1 and CDR2 from the germline V gene are MNHEY and SMNVEV (reference sequence). The CDR3 has 15 amino acids. V dropped 6 bases and J dropped 7; count of bases not matched to a gene: 11. CDR3 DNA: TGTGCCAGCAGCCCGATTGGACAGGGGGCTTTAGAGCAGTACTTC. Translating gives CASSPIGQGALEQYF.

The V call is TRBV7-2, the J call TRBJ2-7; 9 positions match TRBD1. From germline, CDR1 is SGHTA and CDR2 FQGNSA. CDR3 length equals 14 residues. Trimming removed 5 bases from V and 6 bases from J; junction bases left unmatched: 8. As DNA, the CDR3 is TGTGCCAGCAGCCAACAGGGGGCGAGTACCGAGCAGTACTTC. Translating it yields CASSQQGASTEQYF.

The V and J genes are TRBV23-1 and TRBJ2-2, with 12 bases matching TRBD2. TRBV23-1 is an ORF for which the function is uncertain. V was clipped by 4 bases and J by 4 bases; unmatched bases: 4. The length of the CDR3 is 16 residues. CDR3 sequence (DNA): TGCGCCAGCAGTCCCGCGACTAGCGGGGGCACCGGGGAGCTGTTTTTT. The encoded protein is CASSPATSGGTGELFF.

This clone was observed a few times. Germline and junction disagree at one end, which may indicate a read error. The chain is built from TRBV7-7 and TRBJ1-5; D is ambiguous. CDR1 and CDR2 (germline): SSHAT, FNYEAQ (reference sequence). The length of the CDR3 is 14 residues. DNA of the CDR3: TGTGCTAGCAGCCAAGACAAATTCAATCAGCCCCAGCATTTT. Translated: CASSQDKFNQPQHF.

The chain is built from TRBV11-2 and TRBJ2-5; D is unresolved. The CDR3 consists of 13 residues. Germline CDR1 is SGHAT and CDR2 is FQNNGV. Trimming took 4 bases from V and 1 from J, leaving 7 bases between them. The CDR3 nucleotides read TGTGCCAGCAGCTCTTTTGGCCAAGAGACCCAGTACTTC. Its protein product is CASSSFGQETQYF.

This chain joins TRBV9 and TRBJ2-2; no clear D. The germline V gene encodes CDR1 SGDLS and CDR2 YYNGEE. The CDR3 loop spans 14 amino acids. The V end was cut by 2 bases, the J end by 7 bases, with 12 bases between. The CDR3 DNA reads as TGTGCCAGCAGCGTGGCGCTTCTTAGCGGGGAGCTGTTTTTT. This translates into CASSVALLSGELFF.

The V gene is TRBV10-3, the J gene TRBJ2-7; D uncertain. CDR1 ENHRY and CDR2 SYGVKD come from the germline V gene. V was pared by 6 bases and J by 4 bases, with 13 bases between. The CDR3 consists of 13 residues. Written as DNA, the CDR3 is TGTGCCATCAGCATAGTTGTTGGGTACGAGCAGTACTTC. The encoded protein is CAISIVVGYEQYF.

V is TRBV6-8 and J is TRBJ2-5; TRBD2 aligns across 10 bases. CDR1 and CDR2 (germline): MNHGY, SAAAGT. This CDR3 contains 18 residues. The V segment lost 6 bases and the J segment 3 bases; nucleotides outside the gene matches: 16. This chain's CDR3 is CASRRSPSSGSIEETQYF. The CDR3 DNA follows: TGTGCCAGCAGGAGGAGTCCATCTAGCGGGAGTATAGAAGAGACCCAGTACTTC.

This chain joins TRBV19 and TRBJ2-1; D remains ambiguous. Deletions cut 1 base from V and 2 bases from J, with 6 bases between. The CDR3 covers 14 residues. Germline-derived CDR1 and CDR2 are LNHDA and SQIVND (reference sequence). The CDR3 here is CASSIAAPYNEQFF. CDR3 bases: TGTGCCAGTAGTATAGCTGCCCCCTACAATGAGCAGTTCTTC.

As for this clone: Other DNA sequences in the sample encode the same CDR3. The gene calls are TRBV6-5 and TRBJ1-5; D gene uncertain. Trimming left V 0 bases short and J 6 bases short, with 9 bases between. The CDR3 is made up of 14 amino acids. Germline assignment: CDR1 MNHEY and CDR2 SVGAGI. Here the CDR3 DNA reads TGTGCCAGCAGTTACTCGAGAGGGAGTCAGCCCCAGCATTTT. Its translation is CASSYSRGSQPQHF.

This clone was recorded once. This chain connects TRBV18 to TRBJ2-5; D not resolved. This CDR3 region has 14 residues. Germline V gene data show CDR1 as KGHSH and CDR2 as LQKENI. V was pared by 2 bases and J by 3 bases, with 10 bases between. The CDR3 region has the DNA TGTGCCAGCTCACCAGGGATAGGAGAAGAGACCCAGTACTTC. Translated: CASSPGIGEETQYF.

The table lists this clone with a few counts. The chain recombines TRBV5-1 with TRBJ1-3; D is undetermined. This CDR3 is 13 amino acids long. From germline, CDR1 is SGHRS and CDR2 YFSETQ. The V end lost 1 base, the J end lost 4 bases, and 6 bases lay between the germline ends. CDR3 sequence (DNA): TGCGCCAGCAGCTTGTATTTGGGAAACACCATATATTTT. This gives the protein CASSLYLGNTIYF.

V usage is TRBV25-1 and J usage is TRBJ1-2, with 7 nucleotides matching TRBD1. There are 14 residues in the CDR3. V was pared by 5 bases and J by 4 bases, with 7 bases of the junction left unmatched. CDR1 is MGHDK and CDR2 is SYGVNS in the germline V gene. The CDR3 DNA reads TGTGCCAGCAGTTGGAAAGGGGGCGGCTATGGCTACACCTTC. Translation: CASSWKGGGYGYTF.

This clone was counted only a few times. The chain recombines TRBV5-1 with TRBJ2-3; D not resolved. Trimming took off 1 base at V and 3 bases at J, with 9 bases between the two ends. CDR3 length: 14 amino acids. Looked up from germline, CDR1 is SGHRS and CDR2 is YFSETQ. CDR3 amino acids: CASSLNQATDTQYF. The CDR3 DNA reads TGCGCCAGCAGCTTGAACCAGGCGACAGATACGCAGTATTTT.

Comment on this clone: The same CDR3 arises from other DNA sequences in this sample as well. The chain couples TRBV11-2 to TRBJ1-2; the D is unclear. Trimming removed 0 bases from V and 7 bases from J, with 12 bases in between. Germline-derived CDR1 and CDR2 are SGHAT and FQNNGV. CDR3 length equals 14 residues. The CDR3 nucleotides read TGTGCCAGCAGCTTAGATCGCTCTTCCGGTGGCTACACCTTC. This codes for CASSLDRSSGGYTF.

Worth noting for this clone: This CDR3 is also generated by other DNA sequences in the sample. V and J are TRBV5-1 and TRBJ1-1; no definite D call. The CDR3 runs to 13 residues. In germline, CDR1 is SGHRS, CDR2 YFSETQ. V was shortened by 2 bases and J by 0 bases, with 5 bases between the two germline ends. CDR3 nucleotides: TGCGCCAGCAGCTTTACAGTGAACACTGAAGCTTTCTTT. Encoded protein: CASSFTVNTEAFF.